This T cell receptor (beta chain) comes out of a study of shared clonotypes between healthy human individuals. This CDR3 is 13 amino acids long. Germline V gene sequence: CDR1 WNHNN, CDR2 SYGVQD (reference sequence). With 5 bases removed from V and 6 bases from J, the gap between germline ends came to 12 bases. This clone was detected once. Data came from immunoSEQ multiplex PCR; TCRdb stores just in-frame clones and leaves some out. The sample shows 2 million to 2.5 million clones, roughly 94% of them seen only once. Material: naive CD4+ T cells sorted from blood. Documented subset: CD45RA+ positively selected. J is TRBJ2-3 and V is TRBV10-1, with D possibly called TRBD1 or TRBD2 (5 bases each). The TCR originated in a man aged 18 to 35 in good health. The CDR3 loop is CASSIREGDTQYF. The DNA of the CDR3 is TGCGCCAGCAGTATTAGAGAGGGGGATACGCAGTATTTT.